One and the same sample provided the 28 T cell receptor beta chains below, sequenced in a study of OX40 agonist ivuxolimab in advanced cancers. Only in-frame clones appear in the TCRdb table, and some are missing; sequencing was by immunoSEQ multiplex PCR. Here the sample spans some 58,000 clones, about 88% being singletons. Specimen: CD4+ or CD8+ T cells sorted from blood, collected in a trial of the OX40 agonist ivuxolimab. The receptors derive from an adult with an advanced solid tumor such as melanoma, head and neck, liver or kidney cancer.

This chain joins TRBV7-2 and TRBJ1-1, with a possible D match to TRBD1 (5 bases). V shed 2 bases and J shed 4 bases, with 17 bases lying between them. This CDR3 is built from 16 residues. CDR1 and CDR2 from the germline V gene are SGHTA and FQGNSA. Written as DNA, the CDR3 is TGTGCCAGCAGCTTACAATCGATTGGGGGGGGCACTGAAGCTTTCTTT. Encoded protein: CASSLQSIGGGTEAFF. The whole variable domain, remainder taken from reference TRBV7-2 and TRBJ1-1, is GAGVSQSPSNKVTEKGKDVELRCDPISGHTALYWYRQSLGQGLEFLIYFQGNSAPDKSGLPSDRFSAERTGGSVSTLTIQRTQQEDSAVYLCASSLQSIGGGTEAFFGQGTRLTVV.

The chain couples TRBV7-6 to TRBJ2-2, with D perhaps TRBD1 (5 bases). CDR3 length: 14 residues. V lost 4 bases and J lost 6, with 12 bases in between. The germline V gene encodes CDR1 SGHVS and CDR2 FNYEAQ. The CDR3: CASSSYTGSGELFF. CDR3 sequence (DNA): TGTGCCAGCAGCTCATACACAGGTTCCGGGGAGCTGTTTTTT.

The rearrangement uses TRBV27 and TRBJ2-5, with a possible D match to TRBD1 (6 bases). The V gene's germline CDR1 is MNHEY and CDR2 SMNVEV (reference sequence). The CDR3 totals 13 residues. The germline V and J ends were trimmed by 9 bases and 5 bases, with 16 bases remaining between them. DNA for the CDR3: TGTGCCAGTTCCAGGGGTTGGGGGGAGACCCAGTACTTC. Residues: CASSRGWGETQYF.

The gene calls are TRBV7-2 and TRBJ1-3; no reliable D call. The length of the CDR3 is 14 residues. V was clipped by 6 bases and J by 0 bases, with 9 bases between them. Germline loops: CDR1 SGHTA, CDR2 FQGNSA. As DNA, the CDR3 is TGTGCCAGCAGAGCACCTTTCTCTGGAAACACCATATATTTT. Translated, it gives CASRAPFSGNTIYF.

V gene TRBV9 combines with J gene TRBJ2-3; D unresolved. The germline V gene has CDR1 SGDLS and CDR2 YYNGEE. Trimming removed 4 bases from V and 2 bases from J, with 23 bases in between. CDR3 length equals 18 residues. CDR3: CASSPRWAQFSNTDTQYF. For the CDR3, the DNA is TGTGCCAGCAGCCCCCGATGGGCCCAGTTCTCGAACACAGATACGCAGTATTTT.

The chain recombines TRBV5-1 with TRBJ2-1; 9 positions agree with TRBD1. CDR1 and CDR2 from the germline V gene are SGHRS and YFSETQ. The CDR3 covers 16 residues. V dropped 4 bases and J dropped 8; count of bases not matched to a gene: 13. CDR3 coding DNA: TGCGCCAGCAGCGTGGACAGGGGCTTAGGGGGCCATGAGCAGTTCTTC. It translates to CASSVDRGLGGHEQFF.

The rearrangement joins TRBV13 to TRBJ2-7, with 8 bases aligning to TRBD1. This CDR3 comprises 15 residues. The V gene's germline CDR1 is PRHDT and CDR2 FYEKMQ (reference sequence). The V segment lost 5 bases and the J segment 3 bases; nucleotides outside the gene matches: 9. CDR3 nucleotides: TGTGCCAGCAGCGTTGATCGGGACAGGATCTACGAGCAGTACTTC. This sequence encodes CASSVDRDRIYEQYF.

V gene TRBV6-1 combines with J gene TRBJ2-7; D is uncertain. This CDR3 has 14 residues. Germline V gives CDR1 MNHNS, CDR2 SASEGT. Trimming cost V 6 bases and J 2 bases, with 14 bases left between them. The CDR3 DNA follows: TGTGCCAGCAGACCGATAGTAAACCCCTACGAGCAGTACTTC. This codes for CASRPIVNPYEQYF.

The V call is TRBV5-5, the J call TRBJ2-1; 7 positions agree with TRBD2. With V trimmed by 4 bases and J by 1 base, 2 bases remained unmatched. Germline CDR1 and CDR2: SGHKS and YYEKEE (reference sequence). There are 14 residues in the CDR3. CDR3 sequence (DNA): TGTGCCAGCAGCCTGGGGGGGTCCTACAATGAGCAGTTCTTC. Its protein product is CASSLGGSYNEQFF.

The CDR3 loop is CASSLGGTGHEQFF. The DNA of the CDR3 is TGCGCCAGCAGCTTAGGAGGGACTGGCCATGAGCAGTTCTTC. The V and J genes are TRBV5-1 and TRBJ2-1; TRBD2 might be the D (6 bases). This CDR3 is 14 amino acids long. The V end was cut by 2 bases, the J end by 8 bases, with 14 bases between. CDR1 is SGHRS and CDR2 is YFSETQ in the germline V gene.

The chain employs TRBV7-9 and TRBJ1-2; D might be TRBD1 (6 bases). In germline, CDR1 is SEHNR, CDR2 FQNEAQ (reference sequence). The CDR3 is 15 residues long. V lost 3 bases to trimming and J lost 3 bases, with 14 bases between them. This CDR3 is CASSFRRGIDYGYTF. DNA of the CDR3: TGTGCCAGCAGCTTCCGCAGGGGTATTGACTATGGCTACACCTTC.

The V call is TRBV30, the J call TRBJ2-7, with 10 bases that match TRBD1. CDR1 and CDR2 (germline): GTSNPN, SVGIG (reference sequence). V trimming: 8 bases; J trimming: 6 bases; junction bases outside the gene matches: 10. The CDR3 is 13 residues long. This CDR3 is CAGRDRGYSEQYF. CDR3 sequence (DNA): TGTGCCGGGCGGGACAGGGGCTATAGCGAGCAGTACTTC.

The chain is built from TRBV6-1 and TRBJ1-4; 8 nucleotides agree with TRBD1. Germline CDR1 MNHNS, CDR2 SASEGT. The J segment lost 0 bases and the V segment lost 4 bases, leaving 10 bases of the junction unmatched. This CDR3 has 18 residues. Here the CDR3 reads CASSGDRGLAATNEKLFF. For the CDR3, the DNA is TGTGCCAGCAGTGGAGACAGGGGTCTAGCAGCAACTAATGAAAAACTGTTTTTT.

The J gene is TRBJ2-5, the V gene TRBV7-2; 13 bases agree with TRBD2. Germline V gives CDR1 SGHTA, CDR2 FQGNSA. There are 16 residues in the CDR3. J was trimmed by 2 bases and V by 1 base; bases with no gene match: 1. The CDR3 is CASSLGLAGGQETQYF. The CDR3 region has the DNA TGTGCCAGCAGCTTAGGACTAGCGGGGGGTCAAGAGACCCAGTACTTC. Drawing the rest from reference TRBV7-2 and TRBJ2-5, the complete variable domain is GAGVSQSPSNKVTEKGKDVELRCDPISGHTALYWYRQSLGQGLEFLIYFQGNSAPDKSGLPSDRFSAERTGGSVSTLTIQRTQQEDSAVYLCASSLGLAGGQETQYFGPGTRLLVL.

A single count supports this clone. This chain connects TRBV9 to TRBJ2-1; 12 nucleotides align to TRBD2. Germline V CDR1 and CDR2: SGDLS, YYNGEE. The CDR3 is 16 amino acids. J lost 4 bases, V lost 0 bases, and 2 bases had no gene match. The CDR3 here is CASSVGGLAGYNEQFF. The CDR3 coding sequence is TGTGCCAGCAGCGTAGGAGGACTAGCGGGGTACAATGAGCAGTTCTTC.

This clone was picked up one time. V gene TRBV5-1 combines with J gene TRBJ1-2; D uncertain. Germline V gene lookup returns CDR1 SGHRS and CDR2 YFSETQ. The ends were cut back, 0 bases at V and 2 bases at J, with 8 bases in the middle. This CDR3 has 14 amino acids. The CDR3: CASSLEPMNYGYTF. CDR3 in DNA: TGCGCCAGCAGCTTGGAACCGATGAACTATGGCTACACCTTC.

The chain is built from TRBV5-1 and TRBJ2-5, with D perhaps assigned TRBD1 or TRBD2 (6 bases each). V was trimmed by 1 base and J by 4 bases, leaving 11 bases between them. The CDR3 is 14 residues long. CDR1 and CDR2 from the germline V gene are SGHRS and YFSETQ. CDR3 DNA sequence: TGCGCCAGCAGCTTGTTAGGGGGGCTAGAGACCCAGTACTTC. Translation gives CASSLLGGLETQYF.

The V call is TRBV6-1, the J call TRBJ1-2; no definite D call. The V gene lost 4 bases and the J gene lost 8 bases, with 8 bases spanning the gap. Germline V gene lookup returns CDR1 MNHNS and CDR2 SASEGT. The CDR3 is 11 amino acids. DNA of the CDR3: TGTGCCAGCAGTGCCGGGAACGGCTACACCTTC. This translates into CASSAGNGYTF.

This clone occurred a few times. CDR3 bases: TGTGCCAGCGGAGTGCTGAACACCGGGGAGCTGTTTTTT. This encodes CASGVLNTGELFF. The V gene is TRBV5-8, the J gene TRBJ2-2; D is ambiguous. The CDR3 is 13 amino acids. Germline-derived CDR1 and CDR2 are SGHTS and YDEGEE. V was trimmed by 7 bases and J by 1 base, leaving 8 bases between them.

V and J are TRBV7-4 and TRBJ1-1, with D hard to call. CDR3 length: 14 amino acids. Trimming removed 1 base from V and 2 bases from J, with 8 bases in between. The germline gives CDR1 SGHVT, CDR2 SQSDAQ. Here the CDR3 DNA reads TGTGCCAGCAGCTTAGGAGACTCCAACACTGAAGCTTTCTTT. This encodes CASSLGDSNTEAFF.

V gene TRBV6-5 combines with J gene TRBJ2-3; a weak D match, TRBD2 (5 bases). CDR3 size: 14 residues. Germline values: CDR1 MNHEY, CDR2 SVGAGI. V lost 6 bases and J 1 base, leaving 11 bases between the germline ends. This CDR3 reads CASSASLGTDTQYF. The DNA of the CDR3 is TGTGCCAGCAGCGCCTCACTAGGCACAGATACGCAGTATTTT.

The rearrangement links TRBV2 to TRBJ2-5, with unresolved D. V was clipped by 7 bases and J by 2 bases, with 2 bases between them. CDR1 and CDR2 from the germline V gene are SNHLY and FYNNEI. The CDR3 is 10 residues long. The CDR3 DNA sequence: TGTGCCAGCAAGCAAGAGACCCAGTACTTC. Amino acids: CASKQETQYF.

This chain connects TRBV6-4 to TRBJ1-1; maybe TRBD1 (5 bases). The germline V and J ends were trimmed by 5 bases and 4 bases, with 11 bases remaining between them. Germline V CDR1 and CDR2: MRHNA, SNTAGT. CDR3 length equals 13 residues. In DNA form, the CDR3 reads TGTGCCAGCAGTAGTCAGGGAGGCACTGAAGCTTTCTTT. Its protein product is CASSSQGGTEAFF.

This clone was seen once. The chain joins TRBV7-2 to TRBJ2-7; no firm D call. V lost 1 base and J 0 bases, leaving 10 bases between the germline ends. This CDR3 has 15 residues. CDR1 and CDR2 from the germline V gene are SGHTA and FQGNSA. CDR3 nucleotide sequence: TGTGCCAGCAGCTTAGAGGTCTCGAACTCCTACGAGCAGTACTTC. Its translation: CASSLEVSNSYEQYF.

The chain recombines TRBV4-3 with TRBJ1-1, with 7 bases that match TRBD1. The CDR3 extends over 14 amino acids. Germline lookup yields CDR1 LGHNA and CDR2 YSLEER. The J segment lost 4 bases and the V segment lost 6 bases, leaving 8 bases of the junction unmatched. The CDR3 nucleotides read TGCGCCAGCAGTCCCGGGACAGCTAGCACTGAAGCTTTCTTT. Protein product: CASSPGTASTEAFF.

This chain uses TRBV19 with TRBJ2-7, with 7 positions matching TRBD1. Germline V gene lookup returns CDR1 LNHDA and CDR2 SQIVND (reference sequence). V lost 6 bases and J lost 2; bases outside the gene matches: 7. CDR3 length: 14 residues. Written as DNA, the CDR3 is TGTGCCAGTAGAGACAGGGCCCCCCCCTACGAGCAGTACTTC. This gives the protein CASRDRAPPYEQYF.

The V and J genes are TRBV27 and TRBJ2-5; D may be TRBD1 or TRBD2 (6 bases each). This CDR3 has 17 residues. Germline-derived CDR1 and CDR2 are MNHEY and SMNVEV (reference sequence). Between the trimmed V and J ends, which lost 3 bases and 4 bases, there was a span of 21 bases. The CDR3 bases are TGTGCCAGCAGTTTTGGGGGCGGGGTAGGGTCGATAGAGACCCAGTACTTC. Its translation is CASSFGGGVGSIETQYF.

The gene calls are TRBV10-2 and TRBJ1-2, with D possibly being TRBD1 (6 bases). There are 18 residues in the CDR3. V was pared by 3 bases and J by 0 bases, with 20 bases between. Germline V lookup: CDR1 WSHSY, CDR2 SAAADI. CDR3 sequence (DNA): TGCGCCAGCAGTGACCCACGCCCCGGACAGAAACCTAACTATGGCTACACCTTC. Translated: CASSDPRPGQKPNYGYTF.